This T cell receptor (beta chain) is drawn from a study of blood T cell repertoires in COVID-19. Study as a whole: Both acute and convalescent COVID-19 samples were obtained from the United States, Italy and Spain.

Under the authors' procedure: Scientists estimated how many nucleated cells there were by amplifying reference gene primers. Profiling relied on immunoSEQ multiplex PCR, and the TCRdb table lists in-frame clones only, not all of them. V and J calls and clone size are those listed in that table; D and trimming were worked out from the DNA. The sample consists of more than 110,000 clones, approximately 84% of them appearing once. Participants were placed into cohorts based on the clinical history they reported. Contact with a PCR-confirmed or clinician-diagnosed COVID-19 case occurred within 2 weeks of entry. Unmatched junction bases numbered 18, after V lost 5 bases and J lost 3 bases. This CDR3 is 19 amino acids long. Germline CDR1 and CDR2: SGHVS and FQNEAQ.

The sequence came from a woman under 30 who had been exposed to COVID-19. The sample was PBMCs or T cells enriched from blood (not recorded which). The chain links TRBV7-8 to TRBJ2-7; the match to TRBD2 covers 11 bases. The CDR3 loop is CASSTATGTSGWALYEQYF. The CDR3 DNA sequence: TGTGCCAGCAGCACCGCTACCGGGACTAGCGGTTGGGCTCTCTACGAGCAGTACTTC. Supplemented by reference TRBV7-8 and TRBJ2-7, the full variable domain reads GAGVSQSPRYKVAKRGQDVALRCDPISGHVSLFWYQQALGQGPEFLTYFQNEAQLDKSGLPSDRFFAERPEGSVSTLKIQRTQQEDSAVYLCASSTATGTSGWALYEQYFGPGTRLTVT.